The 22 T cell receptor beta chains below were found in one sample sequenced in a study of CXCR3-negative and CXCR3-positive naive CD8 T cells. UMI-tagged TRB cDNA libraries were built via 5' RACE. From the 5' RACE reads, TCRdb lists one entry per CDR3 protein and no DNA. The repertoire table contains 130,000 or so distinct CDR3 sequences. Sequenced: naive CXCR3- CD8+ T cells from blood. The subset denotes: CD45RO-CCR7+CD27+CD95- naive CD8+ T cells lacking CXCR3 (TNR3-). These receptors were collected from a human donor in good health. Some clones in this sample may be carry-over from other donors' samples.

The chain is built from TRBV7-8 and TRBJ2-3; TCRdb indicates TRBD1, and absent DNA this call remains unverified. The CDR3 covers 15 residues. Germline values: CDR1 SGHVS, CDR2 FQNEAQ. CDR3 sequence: CASSKGTANTDTQYF.

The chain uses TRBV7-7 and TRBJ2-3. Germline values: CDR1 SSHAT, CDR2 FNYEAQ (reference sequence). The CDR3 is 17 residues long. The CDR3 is CASSLARSGSSTDTQYF.

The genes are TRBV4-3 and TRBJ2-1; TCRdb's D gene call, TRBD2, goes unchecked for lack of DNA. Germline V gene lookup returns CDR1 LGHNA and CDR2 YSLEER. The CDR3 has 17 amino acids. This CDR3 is CASSYTPGGGAFNEQFF.

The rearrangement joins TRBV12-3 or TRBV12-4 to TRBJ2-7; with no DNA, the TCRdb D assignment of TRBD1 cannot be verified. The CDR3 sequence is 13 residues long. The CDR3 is CASSFRVTYEQYF.

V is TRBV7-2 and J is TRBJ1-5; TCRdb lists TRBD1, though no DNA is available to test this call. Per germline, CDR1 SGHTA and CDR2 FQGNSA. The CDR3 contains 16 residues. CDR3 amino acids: CASSPTGSRGNQPQHF.

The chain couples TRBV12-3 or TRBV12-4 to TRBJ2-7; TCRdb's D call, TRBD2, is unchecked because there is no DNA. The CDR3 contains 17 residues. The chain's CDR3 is CASSLGGSGGDKYEQYF.

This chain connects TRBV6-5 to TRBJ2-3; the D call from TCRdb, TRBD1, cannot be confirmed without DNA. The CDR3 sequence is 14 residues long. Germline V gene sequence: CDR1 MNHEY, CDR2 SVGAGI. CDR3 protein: CASSYLPGADTQYF.

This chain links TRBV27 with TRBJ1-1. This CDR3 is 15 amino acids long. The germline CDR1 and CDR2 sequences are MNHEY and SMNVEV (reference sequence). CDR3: CASSLPDRGGSEAFF.

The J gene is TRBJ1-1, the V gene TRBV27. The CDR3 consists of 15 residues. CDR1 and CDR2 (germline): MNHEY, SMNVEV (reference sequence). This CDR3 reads CASSSLVAGSTEAFF.

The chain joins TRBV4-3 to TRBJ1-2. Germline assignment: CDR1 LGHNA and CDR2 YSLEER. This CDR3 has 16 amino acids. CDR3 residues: CASSQVYGQANYVYTF.

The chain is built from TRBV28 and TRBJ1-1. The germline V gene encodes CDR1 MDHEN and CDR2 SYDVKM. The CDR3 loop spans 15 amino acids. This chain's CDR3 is CASSLTYLGNTEAFF.

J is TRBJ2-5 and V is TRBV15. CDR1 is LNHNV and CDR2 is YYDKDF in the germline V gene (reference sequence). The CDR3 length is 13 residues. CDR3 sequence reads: CATSRGGEETQYF.

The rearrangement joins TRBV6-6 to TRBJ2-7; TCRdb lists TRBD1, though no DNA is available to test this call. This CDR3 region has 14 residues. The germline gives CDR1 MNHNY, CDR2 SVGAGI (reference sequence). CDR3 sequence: CASSYYAGAYEQYF.

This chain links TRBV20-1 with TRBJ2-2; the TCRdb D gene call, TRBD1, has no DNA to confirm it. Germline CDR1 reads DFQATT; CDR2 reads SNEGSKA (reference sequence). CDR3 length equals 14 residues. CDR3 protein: CSARGLSNTGELFF.

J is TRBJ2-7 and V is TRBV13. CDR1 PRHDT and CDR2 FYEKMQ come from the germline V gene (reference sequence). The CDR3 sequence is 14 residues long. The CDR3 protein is CASSLQGTSYEQYF.

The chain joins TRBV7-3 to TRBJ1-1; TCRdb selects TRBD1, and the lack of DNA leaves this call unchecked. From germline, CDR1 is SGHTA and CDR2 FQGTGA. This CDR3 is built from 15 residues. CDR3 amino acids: CASSLTQGWDTEAFF.

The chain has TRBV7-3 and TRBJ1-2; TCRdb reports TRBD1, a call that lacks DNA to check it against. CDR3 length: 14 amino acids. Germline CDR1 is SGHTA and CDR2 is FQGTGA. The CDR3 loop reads CASSSPGPTYGYTF.

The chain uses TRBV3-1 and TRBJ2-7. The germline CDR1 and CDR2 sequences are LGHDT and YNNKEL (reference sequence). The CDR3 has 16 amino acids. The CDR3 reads CASSQDLTELSYEQYF.

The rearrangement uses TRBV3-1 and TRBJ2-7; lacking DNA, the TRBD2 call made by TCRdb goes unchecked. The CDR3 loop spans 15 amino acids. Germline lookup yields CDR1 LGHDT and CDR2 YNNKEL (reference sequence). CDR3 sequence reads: CASSQPGLAGLEQYF.

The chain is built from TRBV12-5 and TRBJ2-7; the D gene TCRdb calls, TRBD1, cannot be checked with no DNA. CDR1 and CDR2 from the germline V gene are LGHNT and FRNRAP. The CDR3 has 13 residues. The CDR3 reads CASGLAGSYEQYF.

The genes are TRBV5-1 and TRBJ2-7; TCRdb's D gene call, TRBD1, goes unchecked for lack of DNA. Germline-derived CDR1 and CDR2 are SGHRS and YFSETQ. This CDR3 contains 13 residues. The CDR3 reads CASSLDRGDEQYF.

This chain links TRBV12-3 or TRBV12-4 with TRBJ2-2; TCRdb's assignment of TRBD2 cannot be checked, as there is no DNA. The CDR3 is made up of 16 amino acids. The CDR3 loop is CASSFPTSVGTGELFF.